This T cell receptor beta chain was sequenced in a study of cytomegalovirus exposure and HLA in healthy donors (dated by TCRdb to between 2016 and 2019). For the wider study: According to an earlier analysis of a few hundred of the donors, some 170 million T cells yielded roughly 110 million unique TCR beta sequences and approximately 280 Gb of sequence data. HLA typing covered class I and class II loci at four-digit resolution. On average, approximately 250,000 unique TCR beta nucleotide sequences were sequenced per donor among a few hundred genotyped donors of the cohort, with roughly 19% of those sequences being non-productive. An earlier analysis of roughly 580 of the donors used high-throughput TCR beta sequencing to judge whether each TCR beta V gene segment behaved as functional or pseudogenic. Donor age, sex, ethnicity and CMV serostatus were compiled alongside the repertoire data. The aim of the study was to test whether cataloging public T cell receptors could identify signatures of past pathogen exposure. Rather than using new phenotypic data, the later analysis identified candidate immune exposures from TCR beta sequences and from how often those sequences occurred across donors. The genetic ancestry cluster associated with self-reported Caucasian donors included around 76% of the 398 genotyped donors. All discovery cohort repertoires had been generated on a single sequencing platform. An early release covering over 500 HLA-typed donors comprised about 300 gigabases of sequencing data and roughly 86 million unique TCR sequences. A later genetic analysis used genome-wide SNP genotypes for about 65% of the 666 donors, treating that subset as a discovery cohort. Besides the first cohort of under 700 subjects, a separate validation cohort made up of 90 to 150 different subjects was used. Typing coverage differed by locus: A, B, C, DRB1 and DQB1 were typed in roughly 620-630 donors, DQA1 in about 500, DPA1 in over 600, and DPB1 in just under 490. To predict cytomegalovirus infection status, the study brought together high-throughput TCR immunosequencing, statistical association of individual TCRs with disease status, and machine learning. Because of strong linkage in the cohort, 5 or 6 DR-DQ haplotypes were treated as single units for association and clustering. To study patterns of TCR occurrence, a later analysis re-analyzed previously published TCR beta repertoires from 700 or so donors and added high-resolution HLA genotyping. Using immunosequencing, the study profiled T cell repertoires from about 650 subjects and related those repertoires to cytomegalovirus serostatus.

In regard to this clone: What this receptor recognizes is not known. Within one base of it there is no much larger clone, and no base qualities were kept.

The cohort consisted of approximately 690 healthy bone marrow donors. At the time of sampling, all cohort members were nominally healthy, though unrecorded immune exposures were likely present. The donor tested CMV seronegative, placing the donor among the 350 to 400 seronegative members of the cohort. Each donor provided a peripheral blood sample, and peripheral blood mononuclear cells were used for TCR beta sequencing. The Qiagen DNeasy Blood Extraction Kit was used to extract genomic DNA from the blood cell samples. Looking up the germline V gene yields CDR1 SGHTA and CDR2 FQGNSA. The junction shows trimming of 5 bases on V and 2 bases on J, and the gene matches do not reach 7 bases of it. The CDR3 numbers 15 residues from cysteine through phenylalanine. The entry retains the CDR3 DNA only, 45 bases that are in frame from base 1. Receptor amplification or capture employed the immunoSEQ multiplex PCR assay. A mixture of 60 forward primers for TCR Vbeta segments and 13 reverse primers for TCR Jbeta segments was used in the multiplex PCR. The CDR3 region of rearranged TCR beta genes was amplified from genomic DNA with a multiplex PCR assay. On the Illumina HiSeq System, the amplified TCR beta libraries were sequenced as 87-base-pair reads. Turning to the authors' computational methods: A later analysis counted approximately 76 million unique TCR beta chains across the 666 repertoires, and around 12 million of these chains were shared by at least two donors. To remove PCR and sequencing errors, raw reads were error-corrected and collapsed into unique sequences using a nearest-neighbor algorithm that merged closely related sequences. To assign V, D and J gene segments, CDR3 sequences were aligned to IMGT reference sequences. Each retained sequence needed at least a six-nucleotide match to both a V gene segment and a J gene segment. A rearrangement was called productive if the CDR3 had no stop codons and remained in frame with V and J, and every other rearrangement was called non-productive. Following IMGT convention, CDR3 was defined as the stretch from the second conserved V-encoded cysteine to the conserved J-encoded phenylalanine. Sequences without an unambiguous match to a single V gene segment were excluded from the earlier analysis of 450 to 750 of the donors. An earlier analysis of several hundred of the donors called V segments functional above 56.7% productive rearrangements and segregating when the between-donor standard deviation exceeded 5%. A statistical classification framework was built for diagnosing cytomegalovirus status from the catalog of TCR beta chain sequences. A later analysis assigned V and J genes by comparing TCR nucleotide sequences with IMGT/GENE-DB human TR gene sequences. The TCRdist pipeline was used in a later analysis to assign CDR3 sequences and most-parsimonious VDJ recombination scenarios. A later analysis defined each TCR beta chain by its CDR3 amino acid sequence plus V-gene family, and excluded reads lacking a unique V-gene family. In a later analysis, fewer than 600 highly shared, low-generation-probability nucleotide sequences were removed to address suspected cross-contamination and a sequencing artifact. In a later analysis, a clonal expansion index was calculated for each public chain from normalized within-repertoire ranks of inferred template counts. Generation probabilities in a later analysis came from a VDJ recombination model fitted to out-of-frame rearrangements, and those results were checked against IGoR. In a later analysis, hypergeometric tests were used to score TCR-TCR, TCR-HLA and TCR-CMV co-occurrence, with a repertoire-size bias correction applied to TCR pairs. To estimate false discovery rates, a later analysis permuted the HLA or CMV assignments 20 times. In a later analysis, co-occurring TCRs were grouped using DBSCAN, and TCRdist sequence similarity was added for clustering within HLA-allele-positive subsets. Repertoires with fewer than 30,000 or more than 120,000 public chains were left out of co-occurrence clustering, as were roughly five repertoires with anomalous nucleotide sharing. Not all clones reach the TCRdb copy of this immuneACCESS table, which keeps in-frame sequences only. Checked studies attribute under half of the gap to unresolved V genes and leave the rest unexplained. The V and J calls and clone size are taken from that table; D and trimming were inferred from the DNA. The sample profile shows fewer than 200,000 clones; about 80% of them were found once. Roughly 1.3% of the sample comes from the top ten.

Results the study describes overall, beyond this receptor: A later analysis reported that several top co-occurrence clusters appeared linked to parvovirus B19, influenza, CMV and Epstein-Barr virus. The earlier analysis of about 600 of the donors excluded around 17 rarely observed V segments, including chromosome 9 orphons, because counts were too low. Because the 87-base-pair reads could not distinguish some IMGT-functional V segments, including TRBV6-2 and TRBV6-3, those segments were excluded. A later analysis found that TCR association rates varied across HLA loci, with DRB1 alleles showing the most associated TCRs and HLA-C alleles the fewest. A few of the identified cytomegalovirus-associated TCR beta chains were confirmed in vitro to be specific for cytomegalovirus antigens. In a later analysis, 16,951 TCR beta sequences were associated with specific HLA alleles at a false discovery rate of 0.05. Most TCR sequences were seen in very few donors, while some public TCRs were found in many individuals. Linkage disequilibrium might explain the correlated functional status among segregating V segments, but an unknown experimental factor could not be ruled out. A later genetic analysis reported fewer N-insertions in productive TCRs among donors in an Asian-associated ancestry cluster than the approximately 700-donor mean. According to the authors, the approach could potentially be generalized to other disease states and immunological phenotypes. An association between a missense DCLRE1C variant and V-gene and J-gene trimming of TCR beta chains was found in a later genetic analysis and replicated in an independent cohort. Roughly uniform sequencing depth across donors was assumed in presence/absence analyses, although this assumption may not hold. In this cohort, only TCR beta chains were sequenced, and detectable features were limited by the absence of alpha or paired-chain data. Immune exposure information for the cohort was limited to CMV serostatus. In a later analysis, HLA-associated TCR beta chains showed more clonal expansion and lower generation probabilities than non-associated chains that were equally common. A further reported finding was that TCR beta sequences accurately predicted the HLA-A and HLA-B alleles for most subjects in the first cohort. Assigning TCR associations to individual alleles was difficult when HLA alleles, especially DR and DQ, strongly co-occurred. Because HLA typing was missing for some donors at each locus, association tests included only the typed subset. An earlier analysis of several hundred of the donors showed that most TCR beta V segments appeared in productive rearrangements either about 90% or about 30% of the time, which broadly matched IMGT annotations. Cytomegalovirus status was reported to be diagnosed by the classifier with high specificity and sensitivity in both the original and validation cohorts. A total of roughly 160 TCR beta chains were listed by the study as associated with cytomegalovirus. In a later analysis, most CMV-associated TCR beta chains were found to appear HLA-restricted, with HLA associations seemingly driven largely by CMV exposure. A cluster of highly shared sequence variants was judged likely to represent a technical artifact of the sequencing pipeline.

Sequencing was performed on PBMCs. The source is a woman aged 50 to 60 in good health and CMV-seronegative. The V and J segments used are TRBV7-2 and TRBJ2-7, with TRBD2 matching 9 junction bases. The DNA sequence reads TGTGCCAGCAGCCGGATAGCGGGAGATACCTACGAGCAGTACTTC. Translated, it gives CASSRIAGDTYEQYF. The CDR3, completed at both ends by the reference TRBV7-2 and TRBJ2-7 genes, gives the full variable domain GAGVSQSPSNKVTEKGKDVELRCDPISGHTALYWYRQSLGQGLEFLIYFQGNSAPDKSGLPSDRFSAERTGGSVSTLTIQRTQQEDSAVYLCASSRIAGDTYEQYFGPGTRLTVT.